The rows below give T cell receptor beta chains drawn from one sample of a study of cytomegalovirus exposure and HLA in healthy donors. Using immunoSEQ multiplex PCR, the repertoire was profiled, and TCRdb retains in-frame clones only, with some absent. The repertoire consists of 150,000 to 190,000 clones, with roughly four fifths occurring once and the leading ten covering around 1.4%. The sequencing input was PBMCs. These receptors came from a young man in good health and CMV-seronegative. CDR3s include the opening cysteine and the closing phenylalanine or tryptophan. A D gene is named only where the DNA matches it firmly.

NA TRBV11-2 CASSLVQGSGTEAFF
TRBD1 TRBV5-4 CASSMTGLELYEQYF
TRBD1 TRBV4-3 CASSQGSGQGSEKLFF
TRBD1 TRBV11-3 CASSLDGTGYNEQFF
NA TRBV25-1 CASSVQYSGANVLTF
TRBD2 TRBV7-2 CASSLYSGIESEQFF
NA TRBV14 CASSHDLVRGGYGYTF
TRBD1 TRBV2 CASSGTGERQPQHF
TRBD2 TRBV5-4 CASSFRASGRFDEQFF
NA TRBV5-6 CASSSYSSSYNEQFF
TRBD1 TRBV28 CASSLKTGGSYEQYF
TRBD1 TRBV7-9 CASSQVLGTAINQPQHF
TRBD1 TRBV19 CATRTGAAQPQHF
TRBD1 TRBV27 CASSWGQGVWGYTF
NA TRBV6-6 CASSYGSGDTQYF
TRBD1 TRBV10-1 CASGQGSYGYTF
NA TRBV27 CASSLASGYEQYF
TRBD2 TRBV13 CASSRGLADQETQYF
NA TRBV27 CASGGAGREYNEQFF
NA TRBV2 CASRDRDWEQFF
NA TRBV7-2 CASSSGGRETQYF
NA TRBV12-1 CASTQGSGRLTYEQYF
NA TRBV10-3 CAISESSDSSHEQFF
NA TRBV4-1 CASSQGRGPSGSQYF
TRBD2 TRBV4-3 CASSQDWGRGGRDQETQYF
NA TRBV7-8 CASSPRRTMQPYEQYF
NA TRBV4-3 CASSQDRGLYNEQFF
NA TRBV27 CASSSRGTQETQYF
NA TRBV23-1 CASTRRDFKRRVKNIQYF
NA TRBV11-2 CASSSLQGKDTEAFF
NA TRBV10-2 CASSDPGWTAAHEKLFF
TRBD2 TRBV10-1 CASSPLAGRSYNEQFF
TRBD1 TRBV5-1 CASSPGTVTYGYTF
NA TRBV29-1 CSAQWRDNTGELFF
NA TRBV2 CASRGGVGGYNEQFF
NA TRBV28 CASRIQGNYGYTF
NA TRBV18 CASSPQGMRNEQFF
TRBD2 TRBV9 CASSVSGSGYEQYF
TRBD2 TRBV7-2 CASSLLGREGEQFF
NA TRBV9 CASSTGAGTDTQYF
NA TRBV15 CATSRDLTRTNTGELFF
NA TRBV2 CASSEAGQGISAYEQYF
NA TRBV19 CASSIAGVVDRTNTGELFF
TRBD1 TRBV5-4 CASSGGTAASYNEQFF
NA TRBV9 CASSGLSGEQYF
NA TRBV7-9 CASSLGDISYQETQYF
NA TRBV18 CASSPLGGANEYNEQFF
TRBD1 TRBV7-2 CASSLHNYDGTAGELFF
TRBD2 TRBV6-1 CASSETTSGYQETQYF
NA TRBV10-3 CAISERVTGELFF
TRBD2 TRBV9 CASSATSGADTQYF
NA TRBV18 CASSPVEPREKLFF
NA TRBV9 CASSVNSLGDEQFF
TRBD2 TRBV9 CASSVLAGTDTQYF